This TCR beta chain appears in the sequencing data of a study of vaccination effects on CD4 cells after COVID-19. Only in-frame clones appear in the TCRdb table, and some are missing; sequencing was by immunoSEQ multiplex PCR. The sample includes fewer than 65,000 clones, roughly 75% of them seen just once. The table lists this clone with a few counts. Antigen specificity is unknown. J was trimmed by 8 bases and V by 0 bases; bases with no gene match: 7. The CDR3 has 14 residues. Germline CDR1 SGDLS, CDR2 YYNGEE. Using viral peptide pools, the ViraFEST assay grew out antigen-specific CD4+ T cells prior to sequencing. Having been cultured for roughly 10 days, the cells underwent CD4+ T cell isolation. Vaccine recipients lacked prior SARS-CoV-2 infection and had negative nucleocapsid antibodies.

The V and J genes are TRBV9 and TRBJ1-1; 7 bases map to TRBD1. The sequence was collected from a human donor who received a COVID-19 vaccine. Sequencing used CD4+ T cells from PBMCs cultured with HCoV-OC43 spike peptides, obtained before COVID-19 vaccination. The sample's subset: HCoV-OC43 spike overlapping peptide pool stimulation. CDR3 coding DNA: TGTGCCAGCAGCGTAGTTCAGGGGGTCGGGGAAGCTTTCTTT. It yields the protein CASSVVQGVGEAFF.